These T cell receptor beta chains were read from a single sample in a study of cytomegalovirus exposure and HLA in healthy donors. The table came from immunoSEQ multiplex PCR; TCRdb's copy has only in-frame clones and leaves some out. The table has some 130,000 clones, approximately 80% seen once; the top ten hold around 1.9%. The material sequenced was PBMCs. These receptors were taken from a woman aged 40 to 49 in good health and CMV-seronegative. Both conserved end residues are part of each CDR3. The D gene is left open where the match is weak. Only part of the rows carry a size: once, few, many, or a class if the clone is expanded.

CDR3: CASSPTGTGNQPQHF; DNA: TGCGCCAGCAGCCCAACCGGGACAGGGAATCAGCCCCAGCATTTT; D: TRBD1; J: TRBJ1-5; size: NA; V: TRBV4-1
CDR3: CVSSLVRGAEAFF; DNA: TGTGTCAGCAGCTTAGTTCGTGGAGCTGAAGCTTTCTTT; D: NA; J: TRBJ1-1; size: NA; V: TRBV11-3
CDR3: CASSDGASNIQYF; DNA: TGTGCCAGCAGTGACGGAGCGAGTAACATTCAGTACTTC; D: NA; J: TRBJ2-4; size: NA; V: TRBV6-1
CDR3: CASSEFSGAQNEQFF; DNA: TGTGCCAGCAGCGAATTTAGCGGGGCTCAGAATGAGCAGTTCTTC; D: TRBD2; J: TRBJ2-1; size: NA; V: TRBV27
CDR3: CASSRMGGALSNTIYF; DNA: TGTGCCAGCAGCCGGATGGGGGGAGCGTTATCGAACACCATATATTTT; D: NA; J: TRBJ1-3; size: NA; V: TRBV7-2
CDR3: CASGESLAKNSQYF; DNA: TGTGCCAGCGGGGAGTCTTTAGCCAAAAACAGTCAGTACTTC; D: NA; J: TRBJ2-4; size: NA; V: TRBV6-5
CDR3: CASSSGQGSRQPQHF; DNA: TGTGCCAGCAGCAGTGGACAGGGTAGTCGCCAGCCCCAGCATTTT; D: NA; J: TRBJ1-5; size: NA; V: TRBV21-1
CDR3: CASRTSGSLDTQYF; DNA: TGTGCCAGCCGGACTAGCGGGAGTCTGGATACGCAGTATTTT; D: TRBD2; J: TRBJ2-3; size: NA; V: TRBV19
CDR3: CASSLTGASQETQYF; DNA: TGCGCCAGCAGCTTGACAGGGGCCTCACAAGAGACCCAGTACTTC; D: TRBD1; J: TRBJ2-5; size: once; V: TRBV5-1
CDR3: CASSLRTRNTGELFF; DNA: TGTGCCAGCAGCTTAAGGACTAGAAACACCGGGGAGCTGTTTTTT; D: TRBD2; J: TRBJ2-2; size: NA; V: TRBV11-1
CDR3: CASSSGLAVQETQYF; DNA: TGTGCCAGCAGTTCGGGACTAGCTGTCCAAGAGACCCAGTACTTC; D: TRBD2; J: TRBJ2-5; size: NA; V: TRBV6-5
CDR3: CASSPLGLEGDTQYF; DNA: TGTGCCAGCTCACCCTTGGGGCTAGAAGGAGATACGCAGTATTTT; D: NA; J: TRBJ2-3; size: NA; V: TRBV18
CDR3: CASSFLTLSPLHF; DNA: TGTGCCAGCAGTTTTCTGACTTTATCACCCCTCCACTTT; D: NA; J: TRBJ1-6; size: few; V: TRBV28
CDR3: CASSLAPLAGVEQYF; DNA: TGTGCCAGCAGCTTAGCCCCACTAGCGGGAGTGGAGCAGTACTTC; D: TRBD2; J: TRBJ2-7; size: NA; V: TRBV7-2
CDR3: CASSRTQQGTPSTDTQYF; DNA: TGTGCCAGCTCACGAACCCAACAGGGGACCCCTAGCACAGATACGCAGTATTTT; D: TRBD1; J: TRBJ2-3; size: NA; V: TRBV18
CDR3: CASSRPRRTPSYNEQFF; DNA: TGTGCCAGCAGCCGACCCCGGAGGACTCCCTCCTACAATGAGCAGTTCTTC; D: NA; J: TRBJ2-1; size: NA; V: TRBV14
CDR3: CASSPEGWTEAFF; DNA: TGTGCCAGCTCACCAGAGGGTTGGACTGAAGCTTTCTTT; D: NA; J: TRBJ1-1; size: NA; V: TRBV18
CDR3: CAISDRAETQYF; DNA: TGTGCCATCAGTGACAGGGCGGAGACCCAGTACTTC; D: NA; J: TRBJ2-5; size: few; V: TRBV10-3
CDR3: CASRPLRASQYF; DNA: TGTGCAAGTCGCCCCCTCAGGGCGTCCCAGTACTTC; D: NA; J: TRBJ2-5; size: NA; V: TRBV12-2
CDR3: CASSVSPIGNEQFF; DNA: TGTGCCAGCAGCGTAAGCCCAATCGGGAATGAGCAGTTCTTC; D: NA; J: TRBJ2-1; size: NA; V: TRBV9
CDR3: CASSSLDTQYF; DNA: TGTGCCAGCAGTTCCCTGGATACGCAGTATTTT; D: NA; J: TRBJ2-3; size: NA; V: TRBV28
CDR3: CASRLGTSGQTGELFF; DNA: TGTGCCAGTCGTCTAGGGACTAGCGGTCAGACCGGGGAGCTGTTTTTT; D: TRBD2; J: TRBJ2-2; size: NA; V: TRBV7-9
CDR3: CASSRTDEQFF; DNA: TGTGCCAGCTCTAGAACTGATGAGCAGTTCTTC; D: NA; J: TRBJ2-1; size: NA; V: TRBV2
CDR3: CASSLGSGDFNEQFF; DNA: TGTGCCAGCAGCTTAGGTAGCGGGGACTTCAATGAGCAGTTCTTC; D: TRBD2; J: TRBJ2-1; size: NA; V: TRBV7-2
CDR3: CASSEGMGRETQYF; DNA: TGTGCCAGCAGTGAAGGTATGGGGCGAGAGACCCAGTACTTC; D: NA; J: TRBJ2-5; size: NA; V: TRBV6-1
CDR3: CASSPRTGASYGYTF; DNA: TGTGCCAGCAGTCCCCGGACAGGGGCCTCCTATGGCTACACCTTC; D: TRBD1; J: TRBJ1-2; size: NA; V: TRBV27
CDR3: CASSLGENYEQYF; DNA: TGTGCCAGCAGCTTAGGCGAAAACTACGAGCAGTACTTC; D: NA; J: TRBJ2-7; size: NA; V: TRBV11-3
CDR3: CASSLGGNTIYF; DNA: TGTGCCAGCAGCTTAGGGGGCAACACCATATATTTT; D: NA; J: TRBJ1-3; size: NA; V: TRBV7-9
CDR3: CASSQEVQGAFGNTIYF; DNA: TGTGCCAGCAGCCAGGAGGTTCAGGGGGCATTTGGAAACACCATATATTTT; D: TRBD1; J: TRBJ1-3; size: NA; V: TRBV4-2
CDR3: CASSGRYNEQFF; DNA: TGTGCCAGCAGTGGTCGGTACAATGAGCAGTTCTTC; D: NA; J: TRBJ2-1; size: few; V: TRBV2
CDR3: CASSPLRDSGHEQYF; DNA: TGTGCCAGCTCACCACTCCGGGACAGTGGCCACGAGCAGTACTTC; D: TRBD1; J: TRBJ2-7; size: NA; V: TRBV18
CDR3: CASSWWGGSDTEAFF; DNA: TGCGCCAGCAGCTGGTGGGGAGGTTCGGACACTGAAGCTTTCTTT; D: NA; J: TRBJ1-1; size: NA; V: TRBV4-1
CDR3: CASRAAGGRYEQYF; DNA: TGTGCCAGCAGAGCGGCGGGGGGGCGTTACGAGCAGTACTTC; D: TRBD2; J: TRBJ2-7; size: once; V: TRBV28
CDR3: CASNWEGLTTEAFF; DNA: TGTGCCAGCAATTGGGAGGGGCTTACCACTGAAGCTTTCTTT; D: NA; J: TRBJ1-1; size: NA; V: TRBV6-1
CDR3: CASRNTGLRVGNEQFF; DNA: TGTGCCAGCAGAAATACAGGGTTAAGGGTCGGCAATGAGCAGTTCTTC; D: NA; J: TRBJ2-1; size: NA; V: TRBV27
CDR3: CASSPGQGGNTQYF; DNA: TGTGCCAGCAGCCCGGGACAAGGGGGTAATACGCAGTATTTT; D: NA; J: TRBJ2-3; size: NA; V: TRBV27
CDR3: CASSVGVDSLNTEAFF; DNA: TGTGCCAGCAGCGTAGGTGTGGACAGCTTGAACACTGAAGCTTTCTTT; D: NA; J: TRBJ1-1; size: once; V: TRBV9
CDR3: CASRQQGQPQHF; DNA: TGTGCCAGCAGACAACAGGGACAGCCCCAGCATTTT; D: NA; J: TRBJ1-5; size: NA; V: TRBV28
CDR3: CASENRGLTYNEQFF; DNA: TGTGCCAGCGAAAACAGGGGGCTGACCTACAATGAGCAGTTCTTC; D: TRBD1; J: TRBJ2-1; size: NA; V: TRBV2
CDR3: CASSQTRDRGFHEQYF; DNA: TGCGCCAGCAGCCAGACCAGGGACAGGGGATTCCACGAGCAGTACTTC; D: TRBD1; J: TRBJ2-7; size: NA; V: TRBV23-1
CDR3: CASSPSPGVNIQYF; DNA: TGTGCCAGCAGCCCGAGCCCGGGAGTCAACATTCAGTACTTC; D: NA; J: TRBJ2-4; size: NA; V: TRBV9
CDR3: CASSPPNGDTQYF; DNA: TGTGCCAGCTCACCACCTAACGGAGATACGCAGTATTTT; D: NA; J: TRBJ2-3; size: NA; V: TRBV18
CDR3: CASSYAGEQETQYF; DNA: TGTGCCAGCAGTTACGCCGGGGAACAAGAGACCCAGTACTTC; D: NA; J: TRBJ2-5; size: NA; V: TRBV6-6
CDR3: CASSSSAAGERDTQYF; DNA: TGTGCCAGCAGCTCCTCGGCGGCGGGAGAAAGAGATACGCAGTATTTT; D: TRBD2; J: TRBJ2-3; size: NA; V: TRBV7-9
CDR3: CASSPGGLSSYNEQFF; DNA: TGTGCCAGCAGTCCCGGCGGGCTTAGCTCCTACAATGAGCAGTTCTTC; D: NA; J: TRBJ2-1; size: NA; V: TRBV27
CDR3: CASSLRTREGETQYF; DNA: TGTGCCAGCAGCTTGCGGACAAGGGAGGGGGAGACCCAGTACTTC; D: TRBD2; J: TRBJ2-5; size: NA; V: TRBV5-4
CDR3: CASSRTIGQGNTEAFF; DNA: TGTGCCAGCTCACGGACTATTGGACAGGGGAACACTGAAGCTTTCTTT; D: TRBD1; J: TRBJ1-1; size: NA; V: TRBV18
CDR3: CASSLAQGHVPEQYF; DNA: TGCGCCAGCAGCTTGGCTCAGGGACACGTCCCCGAGCAGTACTTC; D: NA; J: TRBJ2-7; size: NA; V: TRBV5-1
CDR3: CAISESLSGANVLTF; DNA: TGTGCCATCAGTGAGTCCTTGTCTGGGGCCAACGTCCTGACTTTC; D: NA; J: TRBJ2-6; size: once; V: TRBV10-3